The 14 T cell receptor beta chains reported below all come from one sample, sequenced in a study of coeliac disease. TCRdb's table, derived via immunoSEQ multiplex PCR, lists solely in-frame clones and lacks some. The sample lists thousands of clones; around 66% were seen once. The sequencing sample was made of lamina propria lymphocytes from the gut. These receptors were obtained from a man in his fifties or sixties with active celiac disease.

The gene calls are TRBV10-2 and TRBJ2-1, with 12 bases that match TRBD2. Germline lookup yields CDR1 WSHSY and CDR2 SAAADI. V lost 7 bases and J lost 8; bases outside the gene matches: 6. The CDR3 spans 14 residues. CDR3 residues: CASTLAGGMDEQFF. Here the CDR3 DNA reads TGCGCCAGCACCCTAGCGGGAGGGATGGATGAGCAGTTCTTC.

The J gene is TRBJ2-2, the V gene TRBV12-5, with D possibly matching TRBD2 (6 bases). The CDR3 spans 15 residues. Germline V CDR1 and CDR2: LGHNT, FRNRAP. V dropped 6 bases and J dropped 1 base, with 12 bases sitting between them. The CDR3 loop reads CASGPPRGNTGELFF. The CDR3 DNA follows: TGTGCTAGTGGCCCCCCGCGGGGGAACACCGGGGAGCTGTTTTTT. The full variable domain, with the rest looked up from reference TRBV12-5 and TRBJ2-2, is DARVTQTPRHKVTEMGQEVTMRCQPILGHNTVFWYRQTMMQGLELLAYFRNRAPLDDSGMPKDRFSAEMPDATLATLKIQPSEPRDSAVYFCASGPPRGNTGELFFGEGSRLTVL.

This sequence joins TRBV13 and TRBJ2-6, with 8 bases that match TRBD1. V was pared by 5 bases and J by 2 bases, with 8 bases of the junction left unmatched. Germline V gives CDR1 PRHDT, CDR2 FYEKMQ (reference sequence). The CDR3 spans 17 residues. The CDR3 coding sequence is TGTGCCAGCAGCCCTGGACAGGGAGCTCCTGGGGCCAACGTCCTGACTTTC. Translating gives CASSPGQGAPGANVLTF.

The chain is built from TRBV9 and TRBJ2-3; a possible D gene is TRBD1 (6 bases). This CDR3 has 15 residues. The germline gives CDR1 SGDLS, CDR2 YYNGEE. V lost 2 bases and J 0 bases, leaving 10 bases between the germline ends. Here the CDR3 reads CASSVRQASTDTQYF. For the CDR3, the DNA is TGTGCCAGCAGCGTCCGACAGGCTAGCACAGATACGCAGTATTTT.

A note on this clone: Other DNA variants within this sample encode the same CDR3. The chain joins TRBV27 to TRBJ1-2; 10 bases map to TRBD1. V dropped 5 bases and J dropped 7; count of bases not matched to a gene: 7. Germline CDR1 reads MNHEY; CDR2 reads SMNVEV (reference sequence). There are 14 residues in the CDR3. CDR3 residues: CASSPGQGVFGYTF. CDR3 DNA sequence: TGTGCCAGCAGTCCCGGACAGGGGGTTTTTGGCTACACCTTC.

This chain uses TRBV7-9 with TRBJ2-5, with 10 bases aligning to TRBD2. V shed 0 bases and J 4 bases; nucleotides not matched to a gene: 8. CDR3 length equals 17 residues. Germline values: CDR1 SEHNR, CDR2 FQNEAQ (reference sequence). CDR3 nucleotide sequence: TGTGCCAGCAGCTTAGCGCCACTAGCGGGATGGGGAGAGACCCAGTACTTC. This codes for CASSLAPLAGWGETQYF.

V and J are TRBV7-9 and TRBJ2-7, with 7 bases fitting TRBD1. The V gene end was trimmed by 2 bases and the J gene end by 5 bases; junction bases not matched to a gene: 3. Germline CDR1 is SEHNR and CDR2 is FQNEAQ (reference sequence). CDR3 length equals 13 residues. The chain's CDR3 is CASSLQGDNEQYV. CDR3 nucleotides: TGTGCCAGCAGCTTACAGGGGGACAACGAGCAGTACGTC.

This chain uses TRBV27 with TRBJ1-6; D possibly corresponds to TRBD1 (6 bases). Between the trimmed V and J ends, which lost 1 base and 13 bases, there was a span of 23 bases. The CDR3 has 17 amino acids. From germline, CDR1 is MNHEY and CDR2 SMNVEV (reference sequence). As DNA, the CDR3 is TGTGCCAGCAGTTTATTTCTACAGGGAAACAGGAAATTCCCCCTCCACTTT. Translating it yields CASSLFLQGNRKFPLHF.

This clone has a handful of counts. The rearrangement uses TRBV12-5 and TRBJ1-1, with 7 positions matching TRBD1. Germline V lookup: CDR1 LGHNT, CDR2 FRNRAP. V trimming: 0 bases; J trimming: 3 bases; junction bases outside the gene matches: 4. This CDR3 has 15 residues. In nucleotides, the CDR3 is TGTGCTAGTGGTTTGGTTCAGGGGGGTTACACTGAAGCTTTCTTT. Its translation is CASGLVQGGYTEAFF.

The chain carries TRBV2 and TRBJ2-4, with D unresolved. The V end was cut by 5 bases, the J end by 8 bases, with 4 bases between. The germline gives CDR1 SNHLY, CDR2 FYNNEI. The CDR3 loop spans 10 amino acids. CDR3 residues: CASSLHIQYF. The CDR3 region has the DNA TGTGCCAGCAGTCTACACATTCAGTACTTC.

A few counts support this clone. This rearrangement joins TRBV7-2 to TRBJ2-1, with 10 bases that match TRBD1. Germline CDR1 SGHTA, CDR2 FQGNSA. V dropped 2 bases and J dropped 7; count of bases not matched to a gene: 8. There are 16 residues in the CDR3. As DNA, the CDR3 is TGTGCCAGCAGCTTAACTAGGGACAGGGGAACTAATGAGCAGTTCTTC. Translated: CASSLTRDRGTNEQFF. Supplemented by reference TRBV7-2 and TRBJ2-1, the full variable domain reads GAGVSQSPSNKVTEKGKDVELRCDPISGHTALYWYRQSLGQGLEFLIYFQGNSAPDKSGLPSDRFSAERTGGSVSTLTIQRTQQEDSAVYLCASSLTRDRGTNEQFFGPGTRLTVL.

Concerning this clone itself: Sequence at one end of the junction differs from germline and may be a read error. V is TRBV19 and J is TRBJ2-1; 9 bases map to TRBD2. Germline lookup yields CDR1 LNHDA and CDR2 SQIVND (reference sequence). CDR3 size: 12 residues. The CDR3 here is CASSIRASGKVF. The CDR3 bases are TGTGCCAGTAGTATTCGGGCTAGCGGGAAGGTCTTC.

The chain uses TRBV19 and TRBJ2-5; 9 nucleotides align to TRBD1. V shed 4 bases, J shed 5 bases, and the junction held 8 bases outside the gene matches. CDR3 length equals 15 residues. Per germline, CDR1 LNHDA and CDR2 SQIVND (reference sequence). The CDR3 DNA reads as TGTGCCAGTAGTACCGGACAGGGGATGGGGGAGACCCAGTACTTC. This codes for CASSTGQGMGETQYF. The full variable domain, completed using reference TRBV19 and TRBJ2-5, is DGGITQSPKYLFRKEGQNVTLSCEQNLNHDAMYWYRQDPGQGLRLIYYSQIVNDFQKGDIAEGYSVSREKKESFPLTVTSAQKNPTAFYLCASSTGQGMGETQYFGPGTRLLVL.

V is TRBV4-3 and J is TRBJ1-2; TRBD1 is a possible D gene (5 bases). Germline values: CDR1 LGHNA, CDR2 YSLEER. The CDR3 runs to 15 residues. The ends were cut back, 4 bases at V and 5 bases at J, with 17 bases in the middle. CDR3 residues: CASSPLGGGGYGYTF. As DNA, the CDR3 is TGCGCCAGCAGCCCGTTGGGGGGGGGAGGTTATGGCTACACCTTC.